Below, 11 T cell receptor beta chains from the same sample are listed, as sequenced in a study of regulatory T cells in long-lasting Graves disease. In building TCR beta libraries, iRepertoire HTBI primers were used together with Arm-PCR of CDR3 regions. TCRdb redid the calling of the multiplex PCR reads with MiXCR, one entry per CDR3 protein. The table lists about 620,000 distinct CDR3 sequences, roughly 15% of them singletons. Noted time point: newly diagnosed GD, antithyroid drugs for less than 3 months. From RNA extracted from PBMCs, the TCR library was made. The same data also went into a second study, on T cells in Graves' hyperthyroidism and ophthalmopathy.

The sequencing here drew on peripheral blood mononuclear cells (PBMCs), taken at new diagnosis, from a patient treated with antithyroid drugs. These TCRs come from a young woman with Graves disease.

The chain joins TRBV6-9 to TRBJ2-1, with 9 positions matching TRBD2. Germline CDR1 is MNHGY and CDR2 is SVAAGI. There are 16 residues in the CDR3. V was pared by 3 bases and J by 9 bases, with 12 bases of the junction left unmatched. Here the CDR3 reads CASSYDPSGKVGEQFF. CDR3 DNA: TGTGCCAGCAGTTACGATCCTAGCGGGAAGGTCGGTGAGCAGTTCTTC.

On this clonotype: Because the CDR3 is missing its conserved closing phenylalanine or tryptophan, this is likely a read error. V gene TRBV2 combines with J gene TRBJ2-5; 11 bases match TRBD1. The germline V gene encodes CDR1 SNHLY and CDR2 FYNNEI. This CDR3 contains 15 residues. The trim removed 7 bases at V and 5 bases at J, leaving 9 bases unmatched. The CDR3 region is CASISGDRGVETQYL. The CDR3 region has the DNA TGTGCCAGCATCTCCGGGGACAGGGGGGTTGAGACCCAGTACCTC.

This clonotype occurred many times. The chain's CDR3 is CASSRPGVREQYF. In DNA, the CDR3 is TGTGCCAGCAGCAGACCGGGAGTTCGCGAGCAGTACTTC. The chain carries TRBV6-1 and TRBJ2-7; tentative D call: TRBD2 (6 bases). V lost 6 bases and J 6 bases, leaving 15 bases between the germline ends. This CDR3 has 13 amino acids. Germline V gene sequence: CDR1 MNHNS, CDR2 SASEGT.

The rearrangement links TRBV20-1 to TRBJ2-5, with D perhaps matching TRBD2 (5 bases). The CDR3 totals 15 residues. Germline loops: CDR1 DFQATT, CDR2 SNEGSKA (reference sequence). V was pared by 4 bases and J by 1 base, with 16 bases between. CDR3 loop: CSATSAGLAQETQYF. CDR3 bases: TGCAGTGCTACGTCGGCGGGCCTGGCCCAAGAGACCCAGTACTTC.

This clonotype has at least ten counts. The chain carries TRBV7-9 and TRBJ2-2; D perhaps matches TRBD2 (6 bases). Germline CDR1 reads SEHNR; CDR2 reads FQNEAQ (reference sequence). Deletions cut 7 bases from V and 4 bases from J, with 10 bases between. This CDR3 contains 13 residues. This CDR3 reads CASTWGVTGELFF. CDR3 sequence (DNA): TGTGCCAGCACCTGGGGGGTCACCGGGGAGCTGTTTTTT.

Many counts were recorded for this clonotype. The chain joins TRBV7-9 to TRBJ2-7; no clear D gene. Germline V gene lookup returns CDR1 SEHNR and CDR2 FQNEAQ (reference sequence). The CDR3 has 15 amino acids. The V and J ends lost 4 bases and 2 bases respectively, with 15 bases between them. The CDR3 region is CASSSNSERTYEQYF. The CDR3 DNA follows: TGTGCCAGCAGCTCTAACAGTGAAAGGACCTACGAGCAGTACTTC. Combining the CDR3 with reference TRBV7-9 and TRBJ2-7 gives the whole variable domain DTGVSQNPRHKITKRGQNVTFRCDPISEHNRLYWYRQTLGQGPEFLTYFQNEAQLEKSRLLSDRFSAERPKGSFSTLEIQRTEQGDSAMYLCASSSNSERTYEQYFGPGTRLTVT.

This clonotype appeared a few times. The rearrangement uses TRBV5-1 and TRBJ2-3; D is undetermined. V dropped 5 bases and J dropped 2 bases, with 15 bases sitting between them. Germline-derived CDR1 and CDR2 are SGHRS and YFSETQ. CDR3 length: 15 amino acids. In nucleotides, the CDR3 is TGCGCCAGCAGACCAACGGACCCCTACACAGATACGCAGTATTTT. Translated, it gives CASRPTDPYTDTQYF.

This clonotype was observed at least ten times. The chain joins TRBV7-8 to TRBJ2-5; 9 bases are a match to TRBD2. CDR3 size: 16 residues. Germline lookup yields CDR1 SGHVS and CDR2 FQNEAQ. J gave up 3 bases and V 1 base, and 6 bases lay outside the gene matches. CDR3 amino acids: CASSLVVASGKETQYF. The DNA for the CDR3 is TGTGCCAGCAGCTTAGTCGTGGCTAGCGGGAAAGAGACCCAGTACTTC. Together with reference TRBV7-8 and TRBJ2-5, the CDR3 gives the full variable domain: GAGVSQSPRYKVAKRGQDVALRCDPISGHVSLFWYQQALGQGPEFLTYFQNEAQLDKSGLPSDRFFAERPEGSVSTLKIQRTQQEDSAVYLCASSLVVASGKETQYFGPGTRLLVL.

The V and J genes are TRBV10-3 and TRBJ2-2; maybe TRBD1 (6 bases). Trimming left V 6 bases short and J 5 bases short, with 10 bases between. CDR1 and CDR2 from the germline V gene are ENHRY and SYGVKD. The CDR3 has 13 residues. This chain's CDR3 is CAIRDSVTGELFF. In DNA, the CDR3 is TGTGCCATCAGGGACAGCGTAACCGGGGAGCTGTTTTTT.

This clonotype was detected only a few times. This chain uses TRBV7-9 with TRBJ2-7, with TRBD2 matching over 15 bases. Looked up from germline, CDR1 is SEHNR and CDR2 is FQNEAQ (reference sequence). The CDR3 has 17 residues. V gave up 3 bases and J gave up 2 bases; unmatched junction bases: 5. The CDR3: CASSFRTSGRGAYEQYF. In nucleotides, the CDR3 is TGTGCCAGCAGCTTCCGGACTAGCGGGAGGGGAGCCTACGAGCAGTACTTC.

V gene TRBV20-1 combines with J gene TRBJ2-7; D may be TRBD2 (6 bases). V was trimmed by 3 bases and J by 4 bases, leaving 19 bases between them. The length of the CDR3 is 15 residues. Germline lookup yields CDR1 DFQATT and CDR2 SNEGSKA (reference sequence). CDR3 nucleotide sequence: TGCAGTGCTAGTCCCCCCCGCGGGATTGTATACGAGCAGTACTTC. Its translation is CSASPPRGIVYEQYF.